This TCR beta chain was captured in a study of blood T cell repertoires in COVID-19. Study at large: Sites across the United States, Italy and Spain contributed samples from acute and convalescent COVID-19.

In the source study's methods: Amplified reference gene primers provided the basis for estimating nucleated cell counts. Here immunoSEQ multiplex PCR was the method, and the copy in TCRdb shows in-frame clones only, minus some. That table supplies the V and J calls and clone size; D and trimming were determined from the DNA. The sample contains around 35,000 clones, roughly 86% of which appear only once. The V and J ends lost 3 bases and 3 bases, in that order; junction bases with no gene match: 2. The CDR3 extends over 13 amino acids. This clonotype originated in a human donor in a cohort sampled during active COVID-19. Sequenced material: peripheral blood. This chain connects TRBV12-3 or TRBV12-4 to TRBJ2-7, with TRBD2 matching over 7 bases. In nucleotides, the CDR3 is TGTGCCAGCAGTTTGGGGGGGAGCTACGAGCAGTACTTC. Protein sequence: CASSLGGSYEQYF.